The entry that follows covers one TCR beta chain sequence. The sample is drawn from a study of identical twins. The V gene's germline CDR1 is MNHEY and CDR2 SVGEGT. This CDR3 comprises 15 residues. V lost 7 bases to trimming and J lost 11 bases, with 24 bases between them. MiXCR, applied by TCRdb to the 5' RACE reads, yields one record per CDR3 protein. The data hold about 530,000 distinct CDR3 sequences, with approximately 14% observed a single time. These records were also assigned to another study, of yellow fever vaccine responses in identical twins.

This clonotype was obtained from a woman aged 18-30 years in good health. The genes are TRBV6-2 or TRBV6-3 and TRBJ2-1, with D tentatively TRBD1 or TRBD2 (6 bases each). The sample consisted of CD4+ T cells sorted from blood. The CDR3 DNA reads TGTGCCAGCAACTCCCCGGGGGCACCGGGGAAAAAGCAGTTCTTC. It codes for CASNSPGAPGKKQFF.